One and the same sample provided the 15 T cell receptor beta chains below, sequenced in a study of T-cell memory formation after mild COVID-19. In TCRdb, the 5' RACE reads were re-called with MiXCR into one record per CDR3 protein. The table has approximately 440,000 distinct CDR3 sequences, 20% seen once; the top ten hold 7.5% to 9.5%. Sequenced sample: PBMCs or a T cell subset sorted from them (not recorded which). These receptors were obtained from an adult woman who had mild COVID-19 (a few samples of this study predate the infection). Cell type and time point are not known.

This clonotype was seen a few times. The CDR3: CASSLVWSTAGGTDTQYF. The CDR3 DNA sequence: TGTGCCAGCAGCTTAGTGTGGTCAACCGCCGGTGGGACAGATACGCAGTATTTT. The V call is TRBV11-3, the J call TRBJ2-3, with unresolved D. V lost 1 base, J lost 3 bases, and 20 bases lay in between. CDR1 SGHNT and CDR2 YENEEA come from the germline V gene. This CDR3 has 18 amino acids.

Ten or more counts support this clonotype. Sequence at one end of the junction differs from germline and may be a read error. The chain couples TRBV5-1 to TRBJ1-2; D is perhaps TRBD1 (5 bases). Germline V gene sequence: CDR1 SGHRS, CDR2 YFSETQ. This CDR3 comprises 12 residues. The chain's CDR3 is CASSFQGDGYTF. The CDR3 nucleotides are TGTGCCAGCAGTTTCCAGGGCGATGGCTACACCTTC.

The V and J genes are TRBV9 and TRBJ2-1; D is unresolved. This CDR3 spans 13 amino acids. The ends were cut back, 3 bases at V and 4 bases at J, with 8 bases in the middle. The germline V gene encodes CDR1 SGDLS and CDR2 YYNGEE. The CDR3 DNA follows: TGTGCCAGCAGCGGAGTAGTGTACAATGAGCAGTTCTTC. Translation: CASSGVVYNEQFF.

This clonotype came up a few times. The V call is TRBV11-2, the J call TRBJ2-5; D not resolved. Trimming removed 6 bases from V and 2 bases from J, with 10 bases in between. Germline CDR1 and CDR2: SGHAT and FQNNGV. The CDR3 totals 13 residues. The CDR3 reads CASSRERQETQYF. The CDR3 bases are TGTGCCAGCAGTAGAGAAAGACAAGAGACCCAGTACTTC.

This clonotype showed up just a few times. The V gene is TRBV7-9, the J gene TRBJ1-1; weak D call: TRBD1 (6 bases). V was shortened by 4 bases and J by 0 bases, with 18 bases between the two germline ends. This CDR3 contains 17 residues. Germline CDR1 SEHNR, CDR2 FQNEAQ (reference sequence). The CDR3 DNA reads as TGTGCCAGCAGCTCCCCAGTAACAGGGATTATGAACACTGAAGCTTTCTTT. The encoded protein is CASSSPVTGIMNTEAFF.

The CDR3 loop is CASSFRGRDSEQFF. The CDR3, as DNA: TGTGCCAGCAGTTTTAGAGGCAGAGATAGCGAGCAGTTCTTC. The rearrangement joins TRBV12-3 or TRBV12-4 to TRBJ2-1; D not certain. This CDR3 region has 14 residues. V lost 3 bases and J lost 10, with 16 bases in between.

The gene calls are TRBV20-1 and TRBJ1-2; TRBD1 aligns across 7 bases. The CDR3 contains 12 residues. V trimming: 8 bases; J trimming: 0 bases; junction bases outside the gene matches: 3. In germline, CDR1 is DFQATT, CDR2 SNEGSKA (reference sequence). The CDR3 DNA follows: TGCAGTTGGGACAGCGCTAACTATGGCTACACCTTC. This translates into CSWDSANYGYTF.

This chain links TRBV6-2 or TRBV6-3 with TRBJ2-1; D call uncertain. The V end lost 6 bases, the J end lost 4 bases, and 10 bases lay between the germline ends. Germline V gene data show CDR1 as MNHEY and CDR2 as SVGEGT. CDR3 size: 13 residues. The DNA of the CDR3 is TGTGCCAGCAGCGCCGGGTTGTACAATGAGCAGTTCTTC. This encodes CASSAGLYNEQFF.

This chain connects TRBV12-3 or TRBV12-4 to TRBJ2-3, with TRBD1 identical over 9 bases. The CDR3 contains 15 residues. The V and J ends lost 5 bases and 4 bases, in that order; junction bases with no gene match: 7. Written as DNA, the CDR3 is TGTGCCAGCAGTGGGGGACAGGGAGGGGCAGATACGCAGTATTTT. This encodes CASSGGQGGADTQYF.

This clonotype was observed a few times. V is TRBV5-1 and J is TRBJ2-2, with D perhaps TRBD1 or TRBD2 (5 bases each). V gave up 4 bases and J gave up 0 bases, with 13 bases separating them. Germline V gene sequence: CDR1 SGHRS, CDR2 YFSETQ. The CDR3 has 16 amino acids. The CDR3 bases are TGCGCCAGCAGCAGCCTACGGGGCACGAACACCGGGGAGCTGTTTTTT. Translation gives CASSSLRGTNTGELFF.

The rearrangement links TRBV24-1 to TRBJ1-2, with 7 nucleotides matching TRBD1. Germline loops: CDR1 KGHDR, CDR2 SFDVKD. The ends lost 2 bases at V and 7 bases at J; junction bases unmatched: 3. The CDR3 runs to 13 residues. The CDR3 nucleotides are TGTGCCACCAGTGATTGGACAGGCAGTGGCTACACCTTC. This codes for CATSDWTGSGYTF.

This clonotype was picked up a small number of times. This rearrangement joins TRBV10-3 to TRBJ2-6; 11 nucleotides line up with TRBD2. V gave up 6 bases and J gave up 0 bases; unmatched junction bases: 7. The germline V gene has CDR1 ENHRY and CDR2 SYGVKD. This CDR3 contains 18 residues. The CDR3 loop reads CAIRIAGGHHSGANVLTF. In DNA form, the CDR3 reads TGTGCCATCAGAATAGCGGGAGGGCACCACTCTGGGGCCAACGTCCTGACTTTC.

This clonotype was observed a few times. This chain's CDR3 is CASRGFGGSTDTQYF. In DNA, the CDR3 is TGTGCCAGCAGAGGGTTTGGGGGGAGCACAGATACGCAGTATTTT. The rearrangement links TRBV6-1 to TRBJ2-3, with TRBD2 as a possible D gene (6 bases). Trimming removed 6 bases at V and 0 bases at J, with 13 bases between. Germline-derived CDR1 and CDR2 are MNHNS and SASEGT. The CDR3 runs to 15 residues.

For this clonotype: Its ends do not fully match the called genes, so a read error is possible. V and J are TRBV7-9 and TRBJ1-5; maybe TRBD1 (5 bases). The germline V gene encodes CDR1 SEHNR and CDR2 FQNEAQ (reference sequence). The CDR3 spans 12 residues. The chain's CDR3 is CTSSSRGQPQHF. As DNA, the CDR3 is TGCACCAGCAGCTCACGGGGGCAGCCCCAGCATTTT.

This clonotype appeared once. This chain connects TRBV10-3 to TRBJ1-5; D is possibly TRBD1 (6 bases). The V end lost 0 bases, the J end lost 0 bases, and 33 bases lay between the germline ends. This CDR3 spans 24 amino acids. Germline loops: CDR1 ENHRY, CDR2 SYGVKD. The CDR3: CAISESKWGRRDGRILNSNQPQHF. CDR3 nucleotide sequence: TGTGCCATCAGTGAGTCGAAGTGGGGGCGCAGAGATGGTCGCATTCTTAATAGCAATCAGCCCCAGCATTTT.